A selection of T cell receptor beta chains follows, all from one sample in a study of blood T cell repertoires in COVID-19. This table comes from immunoSEQ multiplex PCR, and its TCRdb copy is limited to in-frame clones, with some not included. This sample has around 300,000 clones, with around 84% found just once. Source material: PBMCs or T cells enriched from blood (not recorded which). The source of these receptors is a woman aged 50 to 60 who had recovered from COVID-19. CDR3s include the opening cysteine and the closing phenylalanine or tryptophan. The D gene is left open where the match is weak. Some rows have no size entry. The others give once, few or many, or a class for an expanded clone.

j_gene,abundance,v_gene,d_gene,CDR3aa,CDR3nt
TRBJ1-5,-,TRBV7-9,TRBD1,CASSLTGAPAGSNQPQHF,TGTGCCAGCAGCCTAACAGGGGCGCCCGCAGGGAGCAATCAGCCCCAGCATTTT
TRBJ2-7,-,TRBV4-1,-,CASSQVHSEFYEQYF,TGCGCCAGCAGCCAAGTCCATTCTGAGTTCTACGAGCAGTACTTC
TRBJ1-1,once,TRBV11-3,-,CASSLNQDTEAFF,TGTGCCAGCAGCTTAAACCAGGACACTGAAGCTTTCTTT
TRBJ2-1,few,TRBV4-3,TRBD2,CASSSLAGGIYNEQFF,TGCGCCAGCAGCTCCCTAGCGGGAGGGATATACAATGAGCAGTTCTTC
TRBJ2-5,once,TRBV6-2/TRBV6-3,TRBD1,CASSKQGLGETQYF,TGTGCCAGCAGTAAACAGGGGCTTGGCGAGACCCAGTACTTC
TRBJ1-1,-,TRBV2,TRBD1,CASSEALVTGGMTEAFF,TGTGCCAGCAGTGAAGCGCTTGTGACAGGGGGCATGACTGAAGCTTTCTTT
TRBJ1-5,-,TRBV11-2,-,CASSLTGKASNQPQHF,TGTGCCAGCAGCTTAACAGGGAAGGCGAGCAATCAGCCCCAGCATTTT
TRBJ1-2,-,TRBV3-1/TRBV3-2,TRBD1,CASSRYSRDRVYGYTF,TGTGCCAGCAGCCGCTATAGCCGGGACAGGGTCTATGGCTACACCTTC
TRBJ2-5,-,TRBV10-3,TRBD1,CAIKGQDKETQYF,TGTGCCATCAAAGGACAGGACAAAGAGACCCAGTACTTC
TRBJ2-2,once,TRBV9,TRBD2,CASSSRTSFGTGELFF,TGTGCCAGCAGCTCTCGGACTAGCTTTGGGACCGGGGAGCTGTTTTTT
TRBJ2-5,-,TRBV7-2,-,CASSARETQYF,TGTGCCAGCAGCGCCCGGGAGACCCAGTACTTC
TRBJ1-2,-,TRBV29-1,-,CSVEDIEQLGYTF,TGCAGCGTTGAAGATATAGAGCAACTCGGCTACACCTTC
TRBJ1-2,-,TRBV27,TRBD1,CASSSWDRAYGYTF,TGTGCCAGCAGTTCCTGGGACAGGGCCTATGGCTACACCTTC
TRBJ1-5,-,TRBV24-1,-,CATSDTRTTEHNQPQHF,TGTGCCACCAGTGATACACGGACGACAGAACACAATCAGCCCCAGCATTTT
TRBJ2-3,once,TRBV7-2,-,CASSSSSVPGDTQYF,TGTGCCAGCAGCTCCAGTAGCGTCCCGGGGGATACGCAGTATTTT
TRBJ1-2,-,TRBV6-5,-,CASKQATHNPYGYTF,TGTGCCAGCAAACAGGCCACCCATAACCCCTATGGCTACACCTTC
TRBJ1-1,once,TRBV28,-,CASSLFLGAPTEAFF,TGTGCCAGCAGTTTATTCCTGGGGGCGCCCACTGAAGCTTTCTTT